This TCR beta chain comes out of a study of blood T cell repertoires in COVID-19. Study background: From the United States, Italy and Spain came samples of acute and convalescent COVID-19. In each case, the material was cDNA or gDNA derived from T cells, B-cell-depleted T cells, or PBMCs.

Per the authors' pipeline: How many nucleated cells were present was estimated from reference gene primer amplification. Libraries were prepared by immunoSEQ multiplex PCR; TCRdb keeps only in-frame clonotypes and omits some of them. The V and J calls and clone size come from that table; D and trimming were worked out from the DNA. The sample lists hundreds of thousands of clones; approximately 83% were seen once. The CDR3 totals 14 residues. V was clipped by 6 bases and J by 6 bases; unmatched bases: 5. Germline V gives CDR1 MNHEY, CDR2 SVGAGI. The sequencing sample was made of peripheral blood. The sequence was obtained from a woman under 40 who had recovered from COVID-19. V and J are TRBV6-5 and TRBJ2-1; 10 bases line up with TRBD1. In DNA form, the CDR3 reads TGTGCCAGCAGACTGACAGGGGGCTTCAATGAGCAGTTCTTC. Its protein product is CASRLTGGFNEQFF.